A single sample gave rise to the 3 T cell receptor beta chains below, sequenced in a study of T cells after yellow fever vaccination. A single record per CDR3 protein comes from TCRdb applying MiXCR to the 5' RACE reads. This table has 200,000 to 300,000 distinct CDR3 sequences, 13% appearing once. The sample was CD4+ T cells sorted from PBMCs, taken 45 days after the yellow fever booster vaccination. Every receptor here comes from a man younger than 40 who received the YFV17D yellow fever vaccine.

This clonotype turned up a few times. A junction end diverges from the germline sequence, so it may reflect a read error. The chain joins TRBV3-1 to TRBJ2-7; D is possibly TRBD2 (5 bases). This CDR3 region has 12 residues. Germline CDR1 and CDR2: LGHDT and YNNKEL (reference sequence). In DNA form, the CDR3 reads TGTGCCAGCAGGCAAGATGAGCGGGAGCAGTACTTC. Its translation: CASRQDEREQYF.

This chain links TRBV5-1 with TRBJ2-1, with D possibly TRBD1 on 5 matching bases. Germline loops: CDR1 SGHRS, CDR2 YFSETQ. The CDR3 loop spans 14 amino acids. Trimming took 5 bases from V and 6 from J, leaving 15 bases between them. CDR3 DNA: TGCGCCAGCAGATCCTCCCCGACAGTCAATGAGCAGTTCTTC. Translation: CASRSSPTVNEQFF.

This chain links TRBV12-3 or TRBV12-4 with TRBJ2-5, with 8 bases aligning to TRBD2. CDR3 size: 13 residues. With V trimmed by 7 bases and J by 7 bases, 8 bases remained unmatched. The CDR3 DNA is TGTGCCAGCACCCCAGCGGGAGTCGGGACCCAGTACTTC. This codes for CASTPAGVGTQYF.